Described below is a single TCR beta chain sequence and its context. The data derive from a study of shared clonotypes between healthy human individuals. This was a deep-level run. TCRdb's table, derived via immunoSEQ multiplex PCR, lists solely in-frame clones and lacks some. The repertoire holds about 2 million clones, with 90% to 95% as singletons. Germline-derived CDR1 and CDR2 are LGHNA and YSLEER. CDR3 length: 16 amino acids. V lost 0 bases and J lost 0, with 10 bases in between. The donors, healthy adults who were HIV-negative, had experienced no recent acute infections or vaccinations. The receptor's source is a man between 18 and 29 years old in good health. The specimen was naive CD4+ T cells sorted from blood. Specified subset: CD45RA+ positively selected. This chain joins TRBV4-3 and TRBJ2-3, with D possibly being TRBD2 (6 bases). Written as DNA, the CDR3 is TGCGCCAGCAGCCAAGAGGGAGGAGGGAGCACAGATACGCAGTATTTT. As protein: CASSQEGGGSTDTQYF.